The entry that follows covers one TCR beta chain sequence. The V and J ends lost 3 bases and 2 bases respectively, with 10 bases between them. In germline, CDR1 is SEHNR, CDR2 FQNEAQ (reference sequence). CDR3 length equals 14 residues. The record originates from a study of blood T cell repertoires in COVID-19. Study-wide context: Samples taken during acute and convalescent COVID-19 were collected in the United States, Italy and Spain. T cells, B-cell-depleted T cells, or PBMCs supplied cDNA or gDNA.

Enrolled through a virtual design, the participants were between roughly 18 and 90 years of age and came from 24 US areas. The repertoire was sequenced with immunoSEQ multiplex PCR; TCRdb's copy has only in-frame clones and lacks some. Among 300,000 to 450,000 clones listed, about 88% were seen once. The gene calls are TRBV7-9 and TRBJ1-2, with D unclear. Sequenced material: PBMCs or T cells enriched from blood (not recorded which). This receptor was taken from a woman between 25 and 40 years old who had recovered from COVID-19. CDR3 nucleotides: TGTGCCAGCAGCTTGAGTGAGGGCAACTATGGCTACACCTTC. It yields the protein CASSLSEGNYGYTF.